Shown below are 17 T cell receptor beta chains from a single sample sequenced in a study of glioma-infiltrating T cells after dendritic cell vaccination. This sample's time point: after dendritic cell vaccination, including at tumor progression/relapse. Libraries were prepared by immunoSEQ multiplex PCR; TCRdb keeps only in-frame clonotypes and omits some of them. The table records 75,000 to 95,000 clones, approximately 75% of them present only once. The input for sequencing was blood, taken after dendritic cell vaccination. These TCRs come from a human donor with glioblastoma.

The rearrangement links TRBV11-2 to TRBJ2-1, with 10 bases identical to TRBD1. CDR1 SGHAT and CDR2 FQNNGV come from the germline V gene. The trim removed 5 bases at V and 5 bases at J, leaving 6 bases unmatched. The CDR3 is 15 amino acids. The CDR3: CASSPRQGANNEQFF. The CDR3, as DNA: TGTGCCAGCAGCCCCCGACAGGGGGCGAACAATGAGCAGTTCTTC.

The V call is TRBV7-9, the J call TRBJ1-2, with a possible D match to TRBD1 (5 bases). Germline V lookup: CDR1 SEHNR, CDR2 FQNEAQ (reference sequence). Between the trimmed V and J ends, which lost 1 base and 7 bases, there was a span of 19 bases. The length of the CDR3 is 16 residues. CDR3 amino acids: CASSLDWAGPSGGYTF. CDR3 DNA: TGTGCCAGCAGCTTAGATTGGGCAGGGCCCTCGGGTGGCTACACCTTC.

This chain joins TRBV7-2 and TRBJ1-1, with a possible D match to TRBD1 (6 bases). V was pared by 0 bases and J by 7 bases, with 12 bases between. Germline V gene data show CDR1 as SGHTA and CDR2 as FQGNSA. This CDR3 contains 14 residues. The chain's CDR3 is CASSLALEGVEAFF. The CDR3 region has the DNA TGTGCCAGCAGCTTAGCGCTTGAGGGGGTTGAAGCTTTCTTT.

This chain joins TRBV29-1 and TRBJ1-4; 9 positions agree with TRBD1. The germline gives CDR1 SQVTM, CDR2 ANQGSEA. This CDR3 contains 13 residues. The V gene end was trimmed by 7 bases and the J gene end by 7 bases; junction bases not matched to a gene: 7. CDR3 residues: CSAPDRGSEKLFF. The CDR3 nucleotides are TGCAGCGCCCCGGACAGGGGATCTGAAAAACTGTTTTTT.

The chain has TRBV5-1 and TRBJ2-2, with TRBD2 identical over 8 bases. The germline V gene has CDR1 SGHRS and CDR2 YFSETQ. Trimming took 4 bases from V and 4 from J; bases not matched to a gene: 6. The CDR3 sequence is 15 residues long. CDR3 protein: CASSNGGASTGELFF. For the CDR3, the DNA is TGCGCCAGCAGCAACGGGGGGGCGAGCACCGGGGAGCTGTTTTTT.

The V and J genes are TRBV28 and TRBJ2-7; 8 nucleotides agree with TRBD1. CDR1 is MDHEN, CDR2 SYDVKM, per germline. V lost 3 bases, J lost 1 base, and 5 bases stayed unmatched. This CDR3 has 15 residues. CDR3 sequence reads: CASSLRQGNSYEQYF. For the CDR3, the DNA is TGTGCCAGCAGTTTGCGACAGGGGAATTCCTACGAGCAGTACTTC.

This clone was seen just once. The CDR3 region has the DNA TGCGCCAGCAGCTTGTCTAGCGGGGGCGCAGATACGCAGTATTTT. As protein: CASSLSSGGADTQYF. The V gene is TRBV5-1, the J gene TRBJ2-3; the match to TRBD2 covers 10 bases. Germline trimming cut 1 base from V and 4 bases from J; bases unmatched to any gene: 3. The germline V gene has CDR1 SGHRS and CDR2 YFSETQ. The CDR3 sequence is 15 residues long.

V gene TRBV7-2 combines with J gene TRBJ1-5; D ambiguous. From germline, CDR1 is SGHTA and CDR2 FQGNSA. Trimming pared 2 bases from V and 0 bases from J, leaving 8 bases between. The CDR3 has 15 residues. The CDR3, as DNA: TGTGCCAGCAGCTTATTCGTTAGTAGCAATCAGCCCCAGCATTTT. This sequence encodes CASSLFVSSNQPQHF. Full variable domain (rest looked up from reference TRBV7-2 and TRBJ1-5): GAGVSQSPSNKVTEKGKDVELRCDPISGHTALYWYRQSLGQGLEFLIYFQGNSAPDKSGLPSDRFSAERTGGSVSTLTIQRTQQEDSAVYLCASSLFVSSNQPQHFGDGTRLSIL.

The chain recombines TRBV18 with TRBJ1-4; 12 bases match TRBD1. CDR1 is KGHSH and CDR2 is LQKENI in the germline V gene. Trimming took 2 bases from V and 7 from J; bases not matched to a gene: 2. The CDR3 contains 15 residues. The CDR3 DNA is TGTGCCAGCTCACCAGGGGACAGGGGGCTTGAAAAACTGTTTTTT. Residues: CASSPGDRGLEKLFF.

The chain recombines TRBV19 with TRBJ1-4; 7 positions agree with TRBD1. CDR3 length equals 15 residues. V shed 5 bases and J 3 bases; nucleotides not matched to a gene: 6. Looked up from germline, CDR1 is LNHDA and CDR2 is SQIVND (reference sequence). CDR3 bases: TGTGCCAGTAGTGCGAAGGGGGCACCTAATGAAAAACTGTTTTTT. Protein product: CASSAKGAPNEKLFF.

The rearrangement joins TRBV5-4 to TRBJ2-3, with TRBD2 identical over 15 bases. This CDR3 is built from 17 residues. The germline gives CDR1 SGHNT, CDR2 YYREEE (reference sequence). J was trimmed by 0 bases and V by 3 bases; bases with no gene match: 2. This CDR3 reads CASSWTSGGASTDTQYF. CDR3 coding DNA: TGTGCCAGCAGCTGGACTAGCGGGGGGGCTAGCACAGATACGCAGTATTTT. Full variable domain (missing parts from reference TRBV5-4 and TRBJ2-3): ETGVTQSPTHLIKTRGQQVTLRCSSQSGHNTVSWYQQALGQGPQFIFQYYREEENGRGNFPPRFSGLQFPNYSSELNVNALELDDSALYLCASSWTSGGASTDTQYFGPGTRLTVL.

Notes on this clone: This CDR3 is also generated by other DNA sequences in the sample. The CDR3 sequence is CACGPRADTIYF. DNA for the CDR3: TGTGCCTGTGGGCCCCGAGCGGACACCATATATTTT. The V and J genes are TRBV30 and TRBJ1-3; the D is unclear. The CDR3 length is 12 residues. Trimming took off 6 bases at V and 8 bases at J, with 14 bases between the two ends. CDR1 GTSNPN and CDR2 SVGIG come from the germline V gene (reference sequence).

The genes are TRBV19 and TRBJ2-7, with TRBD1 identical over 9 bases. The CDR3 covers 14 residues. V lost 6 bases, J lost 2 bases, and 5 bases stayed unmatched. Germline CDR1 reads LNHDA; CDR2 reads SQIVND (reference sequence). The DNA for the CDR3 is TGTGCCAGTAGCGCCGGGACAGGGACCTACGAGCAGTACTTC. This sequence encodes CASSAGTGTYEQYF.

The rearrangement links TRBV18 to TRBJ2-7; no definite D call. The CDR3 has 14 residues. Germline lookup yields CDR1 KGHSH and CDR2 LQKENI. V shed 2 bases and J shed 0 bases, with 8 bases lying between them. This chain's CDR3 is CASSPVQDSYEQYF. DNA of the CDR3: TGTGCCAGCTCACCAGTCCAGGACTCCTACGAGCAGTACTTC.

This rearrangement joins TRBV6-5 to TRBJ1-1; 11 bases match TRBD1. This CDR3 spans 13 amino acids. The germline V gene has CDR1 MNHEY and CDR2 SVGAGI. V lost 4 bases to trimming and J lost 11 bases; unmatched junction nucleotides: 6. The CDR3 DNA sequence: TGTGCCAGCAGTTCGGACAGGGGGCTTGGGGCTTTCTTT. This codes for CASSSDRGLGAFF.

The genes are TRBV7-2 and TRBJ1-5, with no clear D. The CDR3 totals 14 residues. Trimming took off 5 bases at V and 4 bases at J, with 12 bases between the two ends. Germline CDR1 SGHTA, CDR2 FQGNSA. In DNA, the CDR3 is TGTGCCAGCAGCCCTTCCCGGGGTAATCAGCCCCAGCATTTT. This sequence encodes CASSPSRGNQPQHF.

This rearrangement joins TRBV25-1 to TRBJ2-1, with TRBD1 matching 10 bases. CDR1 is MGHDK, CDR2 SYGVNS, per germline. V was clipped by 5 bases and J by 5 bases; unmatched bases: 3. This CDR3 comprises 14 residues. CDR3 region: CASSRQGAHNEQFF. The CDR3 nucleotides read TGTGCCAGCAGTCGACAGGGGGCCCACAATGAGCAGTTCTTC.